This entry is about one T cell receptor beta chain. Which antigen it targets is not known. No much larger clone is present one base from it, and per-base qualities are unavailable. Library preparation used 5' RACE. Data came from an Illumina HiSeq 2500. A second roughly 6 to 11 cycle PCR used a sample-barcoded 5' primer and a J-beta primer mix. A unique molecular identifier was introduced onto each TCR beta cDNA molecule by a template-switch 5' adaptor carrying 12 random nucleotides. Each sample yielded at least 3 million CDR3-containing paired-end reads. First-strand cDNA synthesis was performed from all RNA using the Mint cDNA synthesis kit, with priming by a TRBC-specific oligonucleotide. After uracil-DNA glycosylase treatment, a first 18-cycle PCR used universal primers M1SS and BC2_uni_R on all cDNA. As for the authors' bioinformatics: Normalization of each sample was performed by random selection of 1 million high-quality reads, each carrying a distinct molecular identifier. Instead of being binned into consensus sequences, reads that shared molecular identifiers were thrown out. MiTCR, set to a Q25 quality threshold and the strictest error-elimination algorithm, was used for CDR3 identification, clonotype clustering and error correction. Lower-bound total TCR beta diversity was estimated with a nonparametric unseen species model using Euler transformation. TCRdb redid the processing of the public reads, applying fastp at Q25 and MiXCR, and retained in-frame beta chains. For every CDR3 protein sequence, its rows merge into one entry that carries the most common genes and DNA. For this entry, the V and J calls and clone size follow TCRdb and not the study's own pipeline. This sample has 650,000 to 1,000,000 distinct CDR3 sequences in its table, and about 42% of those were observed once. The ten biggest clones cover around 18% of the sample.

Donors were 35 to 40 systemically healthy Caucasian individuals from Russia aged roughly 6 to 90 years. Each donor gave ten milliliters of peripheral blood, collected into EDTA-treated Vacutainer tubes. Ficoll-Paque density-gradient centrifugation was used to isolate PBMCs, with at least 7 million per sample. Total RNA, at least 6 micrograms per sample, was extracted from PBMCs with Trizol reagent. The percentages of naive CD45RAhigh/CD27high T cells were determined by flow cytometry on a PBMC aliquot from every donor. This entry belongs to a study of blood T cells in healthy people across ages (dated by TCRdb to 2015 to 2017). For the study in its entirety: Template switching captured roughly one uniquely barcoded TCR beta cDNA molecule per two T cells in model experiments. The study measured age-related changes in TCR beta repertoire diversity using deep sequencing normalized with unique cDNA molecular identifiers. Donors were grouped into four age groups: young (average approximately 16 years), middle-aged (about 38), aged (about 59) and long-lived (just over 80). To avoid experimental bias, donors of different ages were spread randomly across the sequencing lanes. Using the same blood draw, the study looked at two additional independent replicas of 1 million unique cDNA reads for two donors, one aged 18 to 30 and the other aged 80 or older.

What the authors observed across the whole study: Compared with the aged group, the long-lived group had more naive CD4+ T cells, fewer expanded clones and increased TCR diversity, a pattern suggesting age selection. Estimates of total diversity based on one million sequenced T cells were regarded as lower bounds and as underestimates. Bulk unsorted PBMC profiling prevented conclusive comparison of naive and antigen-experienced compartments. Observed TCR beta diversity correlated strongly with the percentage of naive T cells measured by flow cytometry. Because donor CMV infection status was unknown, age-related changes in expanded clonotypes were potentially confounded. Observed TCR beta diversity per million T cells fell roughly linearly with age, and a significant reduction was already apparent by age roughly 40.

The germline V gene (reference sequence) specifies LNHNV as CDR1 and YYDKDF as CDR2. V loses 0 bases of germline sequence and J loses 0 bases, and the interval between the two ends is 15 bases. The CDR3 holds 18 amino acids from the cysteine to the phenylalanine. The sequence is cut down to CDR3 DNA, 54 bases in frame from base 1. The rearranged chain carries TRBV15 and TRBJ2-1; no confident D gene assignment can be made. Input material: blood. The sequence was collected from an older man in good health. The DNA is TGTGCCACCAGCAGAGATTGGGTAACAACGAGCTCCTACAATGAGCAGTTCTTC. It translates as CATSRDWVTTSSYNEQFF.